Below, one T cell receptor (beta chain) is given with its context. Its target is unknown. 13 Jbeta primers and 60 Vbeta primers were used for the PCR. The protocol was immunoSEQ multiplex PCR, while the TCRdb copy is restricted to in-frame clones and leaves out a portion. The repertoire holds approximately 150,000 clones, with 68% as singletons. This sample stems from a study of cytomegalovirus exposure and HLA in healthy donors. Study-level results: Many donors carried some public TCRs, although rarity characterized most TCR sequences. Information on immune exposure was restricted to one variable (CMV serostatus).

The CDR3 contains 14 residues. CDR1 LNHDA and CDR2 SQIVND come from the germline V gene (reference sequence). The sample was PBMCs. This chain connects TRBV19 to TRBJ2-5, with TRBD1 matching over 7 bases. The DNA end is a closer match to TRBJ2-7, so the J assignment may be wrong. The clonotype comes from a man aged 45-60 years in good health and CMV-seronegative. CDR3 in DNA: TGTGCCAGTAGTACACACACAGGGGCCTACGAGCAGTACTTC. Its translation: CASSTHTGAYEQYF.